One and the same sample provided the 19 T cell receptor beta chains below, sequenced in a study of blood T cell repertoires in COVID-19. Using immunoSEQ multiplex PCR, the repertoire was profiled, and TCRdb retains in-frame clones only, with some absent. The sample has roughly 150,000 clones, about four fifths seen once; the top ten hold 10% to 15%. The sequenced sample consisted of peripheral blood. These receptors were taken from a man between 65 and 85 years old who had recovered from COVID-19.

The chain couples TRBV2 to TRBJ2-1, with TRBD2 matching 10 bases. This CDR3 comprises 14 residues. The germline V gene encodes CDR1 SNHLY and CDR2 FYNNEI. The V gene end was trimmed by 5 bases and the J gene end by 10 bases; junction bases not matched to a gene: 8. The CDR3 is CASSPRGLAAEQFF. In DNA form, the CDR3 reads TGTGCCAGCAGTCCCCGAGGACTAGCGGCAGAGCAGTTCTTC.

This sequence joins TRBV23-1 and TRBJ1-2; D is uncertain. TRBV23-1 is designated an ORF whose function remains uncertain. V was pared by 8 bases and J by 6 bases, with 7 bases between. CDR3 size: 10 residues. Here the CDR3 DNA reads TGCGCCAGCTGCGGTAATGGCTACACCTTC. This encodes CASCGNGYTF.

The chain has TRBV29-1 and TRBJ1-1, with a weak D call TRBD1 (6 bases). CDR1 is SQVTM and CDR2 is ANQGSEA in the germline V gene. The CDR3 loop spans 16 amino acids. Trimming removed 1 base at V and 3 bases at J, with 18 bases between. The CDR3 DNA reads TGCAGCGTTGAAGGACACAGGGCGGGAGGGGACACTGAAGCTTTCTTT. It yields the protein CSVEGHRAGGDTEAFF.

The chain carries TRBV5-4 and TRBJ2-5; D call uncertain. CDR1 and CDR2 from the germline V gene are SGHNT and YYREEE (reference sequence). The CDR3 covers 14 residues. Trimming took off 0 bases at V and 4 bases at J, with 10 bases between the two ends. The CDR3 here is CASSLDLEAETQYF. The DNA of the CDR3 is TGTGCCAGCAGCTTGGACCTAGAGGCAGAGACCCAGTACTTC.

The chain carries TRBV5-4 and TRBJ2-2; the match to TRBD2 covers 7 bases. The germline V gene has CDR1 SGHNT and CDR2 YYREEE (reference sequence). This CDR3 contains 16 residues. J gave up 3 bases and V 1 base, and 6 bases lay outside the gene matches. The CDR3 nucleotides read TGTGCCAGCAGCTTGATTGGCGGGAGCTACACCGGGGAGCTGTTTTTT. As protein: CASSLIGGSYTGELFF.

The chain employs TRBV18 and TRBJ1-5; D is unclear. Germline CDR1 reads KGHSH; CDR2 reads LQKENI. The V gene lost 3 bases and the J gene lost 0 bases, with 6 bases spanning the gap. The CDR3 has 14 residues. The chain's CDR3 is CASSPRYSNQPQHF. CDR3 DNA sequence: TGTGCCAGCTCACCGCGCTATAGCAATCAGCCCCAGCATTTT.

The chain has TRBV19 and TRBJ1-2; TRBD1 agrees at 10 bases. The CDR3 runs to 16 residues. The V segment lost 1 base and the J segment 1 base; nucleotides outside the gene matches: 3. Germline V lookup: CDR1 LNHDA, CDR2 SQIVND (reference sequence). The CDR3 region is CASSIVGTGDNYGYTF. CDR3 sequence (DNA): TGTGCCAGTAGTATAGTCGGGACAGGGGATAACTATGGCTACACCTTC.

This rearrangement joins TRBV10-3 to TRBJ2-1; D is uncertain. The CDR3 spans 11 residues. CDR1 is ENHRY and CDR2 is SYGVKD in the germline V gene. Trimming removed 4 bases at V and 5 bases at J, with 3 bases between. CDR3 loop: CAISGDNEQFF. In DNA, the CDR3 is TGTGCCATCAGTGGAGACAATGAGCAGTTCTTC.

The rearrangement uses TRBV7-9 and TRBJ1-5; TRBD1 matches at 9 bases. Germline V gives CDR1 SEHNR, CDR2 FQNEAQ (reference sequence). The V and J ends lost 4 bases and 6 bases, in that order; junction bases with no gene match: 4. This CDR3 has 14 amino acids. This chain's CDR3 is CASSYGQGFQPQHF. CDR3 in DNA: TGTGCCAGCAGCTATGGACAGGGGTTTCAGCCCCAGCATTTT.

The genes are TRBV5-1 and TRBJ2-7; 7 bases fit TRBD1. The germline V gene encodes CDR1 SGHRS and CDR2 YFSETQ. Trimming removed 5 bases from V and 4 bases from J; junction bases left unmatched: 6. There are 13 residues in the CDR3. The CDR3 loop is CASRTDRAYEQYF. CDR3 DNA: TGCGCCAGCAGAACCGACAGGGCTTACGAGCAGTACTTC.

The CDR3 DNA is TGTGCCAGCATCCGGGACAGTACAAACTACGAGCAGTACTTC. Translated, it gives CASIRDSTNYEQYF. The chain is built from TRBV28 and TRBJ2-7, with 7 nucleotides matching TRBD1. The CDR3 is 14 residues long. Germline trimming cut 7 bases from V and 3 bases from J; bases unmatched to any gene: 9. CDR1 MDHEN and CDR2 SYDVKM come from the germline V gene.

CDR3 sequence: CASSDLATLHEQYF. As DNA, the CDR3 is TGTGCCAGCAGTGATCTAGCGACCCTCCACGAGCAGTACTTC. The chain has TRBV6-1 and TRBJ2-7, with D tentatively TRBD2 (6 bases). V was trimmed by 3 bases and J by 5 bases, leaving 14 bases between them. CDR1 MNHNS and CDR2 SASEGT come from the germline V gene. CDR3 size: 14 residues.

The V and J genes are TRBV7-2 and TRBJ2-2, with a possible D match to TRBD2 (6 bases). The CDR3 has 16 amino acids. Trimming left V 5 bases short and J 4 bases short, with 17 bases between. The V gene's germline CDR1 is SGHTA and CDR2 FQGNSA. CDR3 DNA sequence: TGTGCCAGCAGCGGCGGAGGGACCCCGTCCACCGGGGAGCTGTTTTTT. Its translation: CASSGGGTPSTGELFF.

The rearrangement links TRBV28 to TRBJ1-2; D is unclear. The CDR3 sequence is 12 residues long. V shed 3 bases and J shed 5 bases, with 7 bases lying between them. Germline loops: CDR1 MDHEN, CDR2 SYDVKM. The CDR3 bases are TGTGCCAGCAGTTTGTCGGAGTATGGCTACACCTTC. Its protein product is CASSLSEYGYTF.

The gene calls are TRBV19 and TRBJ1-3; D uncertain. The CDR3 extends over 13 amino acids. V gave up 3 bases and J gave up 0 bases, with 3 bases separating them. CDR1 LNHDA and CDR2 SQIVND come from the germline V gene (reference sequence). This CDR3 reads CASSMSSGNTIYF. The CDR3 DNA is TGTGCCAGTAGTATGAGCTCTGGAAACACCATATATTTT.

The chain is built from TRBV7-2 and TRBJ1-5; no reliable D call. CDR3 length: 15 amino acids. Germline CDR1 SGHTA, CDR2 FQGNSA. Trimming shortened V by 0 bases and J by 1 base, and 7 bases separated the two germline ends. The CDR3 here is CASSLASQSNQPQHF. In DNA form, the CDR3 reads TGTGCCAGCAGCTTAGCTAGCCAAAGCAATCAGCCCCAGCATTTT.

This chain connects TRBV18 to TRBJ1-2; D is unclear. The germline V gene has CDR1 KGHSH and CDR2 LQKENI. CDR3 size: 15 residues. The V gene lost 3 bases and the J gene lost 0 bases, with 11 bases spanning the gap. CDR3 in amino acids: CASSPASQTNYGYTF. CDR3 bases: TGTGCCAGCTCACCGGCTAGTCAGACTAACTATGGCTACACCTTC.

The genes are TRBV9 and TRBJ2-1, with D perhaps matching TRBD2 (5 bases). The germline CDR1 and CDR2 sequences are SGDLS and YYNGEE. This CDR3 is 14 amino acids long. The V and J ends lost 2 bases and 2 bases respectively, with 8 bases between them. CDR3 nucleotides: TGTGCCAGCAGCGTGGGAGACCCCTACAATGAGCAGTTCTTC. Residues: CASSVGDPYNEQFF.

Worth noting for this clone: Germline and junction disagree at one end, which may indicate a read error. The gene calls are TRBV7-7 and TRBJ2-1; 8 bases align to TRBD2. CDR1 SSHAT and CDR2 FNYEAQ come from the germline V gene (reference sequence). This CDR3 is 16 amino acids long. This CDR3 is CASSLEAGDGYNEQFF. The CDR3, as DNA: TGTGCTAGCAGCTTAGAAGCGGGAGATGGCTACAATGAGCAGTTCTTC. The full variable domain, rest sourced from reference TRBV7-7 and TRBJ2-1, is GAGVSQSPRYKVTKRGQDVTLRCDPISSHATLYWYQQALGQGPEFLTYFNYEAQPDKSGLPSDRFSAERPEGSISTLTIQRTEQRDSAMYRCASSLEAGDGYNEQFFGPGTRLTVL.